A selection of T cell receptor beta chains follows, all from one sample in a study of spatial heterogeneity in lung cancer. TCRdb re-analysed the 5' RACE reads in MiXCR, keeping a single row per CDR3 protein. Here the sample spans 85,000 to 100,000 distinct CDR3 sequences, approximately 19% being singletons. Source: PBMCs, taken at follow-up. These receptors were obtained from a male donor with early-stage non-small cell lung cancer. CDR3s include the opening cysteine and the closing phenylalanine or tryptophan. Fields, in order: J gene, D gene, V gene, CDR3 protein. A D gene is named only where the DNA matches it firmly.

>TRBJ1-1|TRBD1|TRBV20-1
CSAPAGTEGKNTEAFF
>TRBJ2-2|NA|TRBV6-5
CASSYYYPTLEPVTGELFF
>TRBJ1-1|TRBD1|TRBV20-1
CSVPDRGQGTTEAFF
>TRBJ2-2|NA|TRBV15
CATSKGQENTGELFF
>TRBJ2-3|TRBD2|TRBV2
CASSPGLAGEYTQYF
>TRBJ1-5|NA|TRBV3-1
CASSPTGRTQPQHF
>TRBJ2-5|TRBD1|TRBV24-1
CATSDNNAAGGDETQYF
>TRBJ2-3|TRBD2|TRBV7-2
CASNPAGASSDTQYF
>TRBJ1-1|TRBD1|TRBV12-3/TRBV12-4
CASSAYSPGQRDAEAFF
>TRBJ1-4|NA|TRBV2
CASRRSTNEKLFF